The clone carrying this T cell receptor (beta chain) appeared many times. Its antigen is unidentified. One entry per CDR3 protein results from TCRdb running MiXCR on the 5' RACE reads. The repertoire holds tens of thousands of distinct CDR3 sequences, 3% to 4% seen once, with more than 3% in the top ten. The sample comes from a study of neurological immune-mediated disorders. Findings and caveats of the study: Falling below healthy controls, multiple sclerosis showed the least TCR clonal expansion, while HTLV-1-associated myelopathy showed the most.

With 1 base clipped from V and 2 bases from J, the junction kept 7 bases outside the gene matches. Looked up from germline, CDR1 is SGHTA and CDR2 is FQGTGA. This CDR3 region has 17 residues. The TCR originated in a middle-aged man with multiple sclerosis. The chain recombines TRBV7-3 with TRBJ2-7; 11 bases are shared with TRBD2. The sample comprised PBMCs. DNA for the CDR3: TGTGCCAGCAGCTTAAGGGCTAGCGGGAGGACCCCCTACGAGCAGTACTTC. Its protein is CASSLRASGRTPYEQYF.